This TCR beta chain came from a study of CD8+ T cells in alopecia areata. Study background: Tofacitinib therapy lasting 6 to 18 months was followed by 6 months off drug. Findings and limits, study-wide: Lesional scalp, notably in alopecia totalis/universalis, had clonality above that of normal scalp.

This clone has a handful of counts. Its antigen is as yet unknown. The sorting of PBMCs gave CD4+ and CD8+ T cells. RNA extraction and reverse transcription yielded cDNA as sequencing template. This table comes from immunoSEQ multiplex PCR, and its TCRdb copy is limited to in-frame clones, with some not included. The sample has 100,000 to 150,000 clones; about 57% are singletons. The germline V gene has CDR1 MNHEY and CDR2 SMNVEV (reference sequence). The CDR3 sequence is 14 residues long. Trimming cost V 6 bases and J 5 bases; bases outside gene matches: 6. This specimen consisted of CD4+ T cells sorted from blood, obtained at week 0. The chain employs TRBV27 and TRBJ2-4, with 8 bases aligning to TRBD1. The receptor's source is a human donor with alopecia areata. CDR3 sequence: CASRFWGQENIQYF. The CDR3 nucleotides are TGTGCCAGCAGATTTTGGGGACAGGAAAACATTCAGTACTTC.